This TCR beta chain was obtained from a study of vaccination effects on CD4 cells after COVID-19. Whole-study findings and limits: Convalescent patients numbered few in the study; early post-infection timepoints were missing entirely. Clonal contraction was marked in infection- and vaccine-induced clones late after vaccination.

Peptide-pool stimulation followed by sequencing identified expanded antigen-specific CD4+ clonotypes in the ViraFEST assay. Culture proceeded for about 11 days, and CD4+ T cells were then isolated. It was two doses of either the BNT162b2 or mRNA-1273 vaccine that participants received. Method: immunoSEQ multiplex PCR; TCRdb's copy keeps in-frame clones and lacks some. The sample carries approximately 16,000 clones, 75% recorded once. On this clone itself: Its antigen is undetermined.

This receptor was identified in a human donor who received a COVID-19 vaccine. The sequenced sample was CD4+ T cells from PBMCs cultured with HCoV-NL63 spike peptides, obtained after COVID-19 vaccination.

The CDR3 coding sequence is TGTGCCAGCAGTTCCTCCGGGACAGGGGAGAACTATGGCTACACCTTC. As protein: CASSSSGTGENYGYTF. V and J are TRBV2 and TRBJ1-2; TRBD1 agrees at 10 bases. V was pared by 5 bases and J by 2 bases, with 8 bases of the junction left unmatched. The CDR3 is made up of 16 amino acids. Germline CDR1 reads SNHLY; CDR2 reads FYNNEI.